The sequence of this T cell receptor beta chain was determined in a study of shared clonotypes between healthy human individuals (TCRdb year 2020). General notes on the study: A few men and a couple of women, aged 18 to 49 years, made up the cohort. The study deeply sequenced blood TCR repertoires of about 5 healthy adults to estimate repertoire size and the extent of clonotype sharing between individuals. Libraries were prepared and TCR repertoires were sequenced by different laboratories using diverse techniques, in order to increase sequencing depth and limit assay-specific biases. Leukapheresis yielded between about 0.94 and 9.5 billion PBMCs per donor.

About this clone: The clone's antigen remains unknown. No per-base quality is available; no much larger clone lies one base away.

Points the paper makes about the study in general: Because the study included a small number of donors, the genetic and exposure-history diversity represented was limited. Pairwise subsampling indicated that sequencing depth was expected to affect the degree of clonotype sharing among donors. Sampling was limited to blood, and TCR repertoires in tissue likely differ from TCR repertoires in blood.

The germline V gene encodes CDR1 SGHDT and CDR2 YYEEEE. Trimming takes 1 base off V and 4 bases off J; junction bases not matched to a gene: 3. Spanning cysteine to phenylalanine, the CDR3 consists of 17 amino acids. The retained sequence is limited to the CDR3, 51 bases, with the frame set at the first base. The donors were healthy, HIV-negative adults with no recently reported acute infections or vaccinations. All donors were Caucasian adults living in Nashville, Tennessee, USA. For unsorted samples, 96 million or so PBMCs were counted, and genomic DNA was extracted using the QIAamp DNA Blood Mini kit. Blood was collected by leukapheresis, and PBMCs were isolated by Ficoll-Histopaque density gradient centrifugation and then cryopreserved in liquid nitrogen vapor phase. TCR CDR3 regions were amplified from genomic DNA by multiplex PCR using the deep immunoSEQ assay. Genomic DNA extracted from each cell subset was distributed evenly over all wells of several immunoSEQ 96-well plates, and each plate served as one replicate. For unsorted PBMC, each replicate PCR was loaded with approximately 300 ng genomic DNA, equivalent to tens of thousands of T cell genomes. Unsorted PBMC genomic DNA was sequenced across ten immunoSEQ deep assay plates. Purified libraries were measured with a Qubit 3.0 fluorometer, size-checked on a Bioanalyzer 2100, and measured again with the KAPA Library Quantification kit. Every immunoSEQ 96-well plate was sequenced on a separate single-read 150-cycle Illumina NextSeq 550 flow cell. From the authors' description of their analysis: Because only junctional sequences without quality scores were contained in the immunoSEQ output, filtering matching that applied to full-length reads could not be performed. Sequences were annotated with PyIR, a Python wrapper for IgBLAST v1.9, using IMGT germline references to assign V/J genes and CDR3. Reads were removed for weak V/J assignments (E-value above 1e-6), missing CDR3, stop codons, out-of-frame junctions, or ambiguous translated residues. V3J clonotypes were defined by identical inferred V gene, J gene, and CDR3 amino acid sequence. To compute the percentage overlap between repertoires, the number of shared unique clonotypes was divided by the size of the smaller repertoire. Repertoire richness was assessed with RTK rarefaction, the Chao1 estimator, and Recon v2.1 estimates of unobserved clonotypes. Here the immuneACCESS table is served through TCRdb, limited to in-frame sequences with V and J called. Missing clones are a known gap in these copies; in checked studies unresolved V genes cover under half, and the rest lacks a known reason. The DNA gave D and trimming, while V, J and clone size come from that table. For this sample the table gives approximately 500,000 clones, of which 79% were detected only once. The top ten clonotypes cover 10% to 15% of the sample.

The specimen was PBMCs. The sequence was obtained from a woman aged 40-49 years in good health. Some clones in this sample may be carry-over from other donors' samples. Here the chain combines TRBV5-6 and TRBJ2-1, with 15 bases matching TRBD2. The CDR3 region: CASSLSGTSGRYNEQFF. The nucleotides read TGTGCCAGCAGCTTGTCCGGGACTAGCGGGAGGTACAATGAGCAGTTCTTC.